Listed below are T cell receptor beta chains from one sample, sequenced in a study of vaccination and CD4 T cells after COVID-19. TCRdb itself ran the PCR reads through MiXCR, one entry per CDR3 protein. The profile covers roughly 13,000 distinct CDR3 sequences, with around two fifths appearing a single time and approximately 19% taken by the ten largest. Which antigens these TCRs recognize remains unknown. Sequencing was done on a sample of cultured CD4+ T cells from blood. These receptors came from a human donor with COVID-19. The CDR3 runs from the conserved cysteine through the conserved F or W. The D gene is left open where the match is weak. Expanded clones are given a class, and other clones once, few, many or no size at all.

>TRBJ1-5|NA|NA|TRBV28
CASSKGRYSNQPQHF
TGTGCCAGCAGCAAAGGACGGTATAGCAATCAGCCCCAGCATTTT
>TRBJ2-5|NA|few|TRBV2
CASSWDKQTQYF
TGTGCCAGCAGTTGGGACAAACAGACCCAGTACTTC
>TRBJ2-3|NA|few|TRBV7-2
CASSSQRARTDTQYF
TGTGCCAGCAGTAGCCAGCGGGCGCGCACAGATACGCAGTATTTT
>TRBJ1-1|TRBD1|NA|TRBV28
CASSPGQGHTEAFF
TGTGCCAGCAGTCCGGGACAGGGTCACACTGAAGCTTTCTTT
>TRBJ1-5|TRBD1|once|TRBV20-1
CSARDSRQGYSNQPQHF
TGTAGTGCTAGAGATTCACGACAGGGATATAGCAATCAGCCCCAGCATTTT
>TRBJ1-3|NA|NA|TRBV6-5
CASSYPGNLNSGNTIYF
TGTGCCAGCAGTTACCCCGGGAACCTTAACTCTGGAAACACCATATATTTT
>TRBJ2-3|TRBD1|few|TRBV10-3
CASWDRGRDTQYF
TGTGCCAGCTGGGACAGGGGGCGGGATACGCAGTATTTT
>TRBJ1-2|NA|NA|TRBV6-1
CASSEASGAPRGYTF
TGTGCCAGCAGTGAAGCTTCCGGGGCCCCTCGGGGCTACACCTTC
>TRBJ1-1|NA|NA|TRBV7-2
CASSPSGRANTEAFF
TGTGCCAGCAGCCCGAGCGGGAGGGCGAACACTGAAGCTTTCTTT
>TRBJ1-5|NA|NA|TRBV7-2
CASSPRGGARDQPQHF
TGTGCCAGCAGCCCTAGGGGGGGGGCTAGGGATCAGCCCCAGCATTTT
>TRBJ1-1|NA|few|TRBV20-1
CSARVERPGGMNTEAFF
TGCAGTGCTAGAGTAGAGAGGCCCGGCGGCATGAACACTGAAGCTTTCTTT
>TRBJ1-2|TRBD1|few|TRBV7-8
CASSSTGGNYGYTF
TGTGCCAGCAGCTCGACAGGGGGGAACTATGGCTACACCTTC
>TRBJ2-2|TRBD2|NA|TRBV6-1
CASSKHEAGTNTGELFF
TGTGCCAGCAGTAAACATGAAGCGGGGACGAACACCGGGGAGCTGTTTTTT
>TRBJ1-1|NA|NA|TRBV5-6
CASSLSPVLNTEAFF
TGTGCCAGCAGCTTATCCCCAGTTTTGAACACTGAAGCTTTCTTT
>TRBJ2-4|NA|NA|TRBV7-2
CASSRPSRDIQYF
TGTGCCAGCAGCCGACCCTCACGGGACATTCAGTACTTC
>TRBJ2-5|NA|NA|TRBV28
CASRTVTLRETQYF
TGTGCCAGCAGAACGGTCACGCTGAGGGAGACCCAGTACTTC
>TRBJ2-3|TRBD1|NA|TRBV2
CASMGTGLNTQYF
TGTGCCAGCATGGGGACAGGGCTAAATACGCAGTATTTT
>TRBJ2-5|TRBD2|few|TRBV20-1
CSAGFLTSGAMGETQYF
TGCAGTGCTGGATTCCTGACTAGCGGGGCCATGGGAGAGACCCAGTACTTC
>TRBJ2-5|NA|few|TRBV20-1
CSPSRAGETQYF
TGCAGTCCCTCGAGGGCTGGAGAGACCCAGTACTTC
>TRBJ2-5|TRBD2|NA|TRBV20-1
CSARLGGARETQYF
TGCAGTGCTAGACTCGGGGGGGCACGAGAGACCCAGTACTTC
>TRBJ1-1|TRBD1|NA|TRBV19
CASARTGVGTNTEAFF
TGTGCCAGCGCCCGGACAGGGGTTGGGACGAACACTGAAGCTTTCTTT
>TRBJ2-5|NA|NA|TRBV24-1
CATSDPTDTAETQYF
TGTGCCACCAGTGACCCTACGGACACGGCGGAGACCCAGTACTTC
>TRBJ2-5|TRBD2|NA|TRBV5-1
CASSLANVGGGVQETQYF
TGCGCCAGCAGCTTGGCCAACGTCGGCGGGGGGGTCCAAGAGACCCAGTACTTC
>TRBJ2-1|TRBD2|NA|TRBV20-1
CSAKGGGDYNEQFF
TGCAGTGCCAAGGGCGGGGGAGATTACAATGAGCAGTTCTTC
>TRBJ2-7|TRBD1|NA|TRBV19
CASSIDGTGVGEQYF
TGTGCCAGTAGTATAGATGGGACAGGGGTCGGCGAGCAGTACTTC
>TRBJ1-6|NA|once|TRBV5-4
CASSFGGSYNSPLHF
TGTGCCAGCAGCTTCGGGGGCTCCTATAATTCACCCCTCCACTTT
>TRBJ2-3|TRBD2|NA|TRBV9
CASSETSGGVYTQYF
TGTGCCAGCAGCGAGACTAGCGGGGGGGTGTATACGCAGTATTTT
>TRBJ1-6|NA|NA|TRBV5-1
CASSGTADNSPLHF
TGCGCCAGCAGCGGGACGGCAGATAATTCACCCCTCCACTTT
>TRBJ2-5|NA|NA|TRBV7-6
CASSLDSGLETQYF
TGTGCCAGCAGCTTAGATTCAGGGCTAGAGACCCAGTACTTC
>TRBJ2-5|NA|NA|TRBV25-1
CASSEHRVQETQYF
TGTGCCAGCAGTGAACACAGGGTACAAGAGACCCAGTACTTC
>TRBJ1-2|NA|few|TRBV5-4
CASRRWGSGDYGYTF
TGTGCCAGCAGGCGTTGGGGGTCGGGGGACTATGGCTACACCTTC
>TRBJ2-2|NA|once|TRBV19
CASSISAANTGELFF
TGTGCCAGTAGTATCTCGGCAGCGAACACCGGGGAGCTGTTTTTT
>TRBJ2-3|TRBD2|few|TRBV6-4
CASSVTSGGVTQYF
TGTGCCAGCAGTGTCACTAGCGGGGGTGTTACGCAGTATTTT
>TRBJ2-3|TRBD1|NA|TRBV6-2/TRBV6-3
CASSSPGTGGAGTQYF
TGTGCCAGCAGTTCACCCGGGACAGGGGGCGCAGGTACGCAGTATTTT
>TRBJ2-3|NA|NA|TRBV7-9
CASSRGGGSDTQYF
TGTGCCAGCAGCAGGGGGGGAGGGTCAGATACGCAGTATTTT
>TRBJ2-7|TRBD1|NA|TRBV9
CASSVTGGREQYF
TGTGCCAGCAGCGTGACAGGGGGCAGGGAGCAGTACTTC
>TRBJ1-6|NA|NA|TRBV11-3
CASSLFGDLAVASPLHF
TGTGCCAGCAGCTTATTTGGGGACCTGGCCGTTGCTTCACCCCTCCACTTT
>TRBJ1-6|TRBD1|NA|TRBV18
CASSPQGANSPLHF
TGTGCCAGCTCACCACAGGGGGCCAATTCACCCCTCCACTTT
>TRBJ2-5|TRBD1|NA|TRBV7-9
CASSPWTGGDQETQYF
TGTGCCAGCAGCCCTTGGACAGGGGGCGACCAAGAGACCCAGTACTTC
>TRBJ2-5|TRBD2|few|TRBV2
CASSEATGLATKTQYF
TGTGCCAGCAGTGAAGCGACGGGACTAGCTACAAAGACCCAGTACTTC
>TRBJ2-3|NA|medium-sized|TRBV12-3/TRBV12-4
CASAVWATDTQYF
TGTGCCAGCGCTGTTTGGGCGACAGATACGCAGTATTTT
>TRBJ1-1|TRBD1|few|TRBV11-3
CASSPPTGDVTEAFF
TGTGCCAGCAGCCCTCCCACAGGGGATGTCACTGAAGCTTTCTTT
>TRBJ1-1|TRBD1|few|TRBV27
CASRGQGNTEAFF
TGTGCCAGCAGGGGACAGGGGAACACTGAAGCTTTCTTT
>TRBJ2-7|NA|NA|TRBV18
CASSPGSQAYEQYF
TGTGCCAGCTCACCGGGAAGCCAGGCCTACGAGCAGTACTTC
>TRBJ1-3|NA|NA|TRBV5-4
CASSLGTGRNGNTIYF
TGTGCCAGCAGCTTGGGTACAGGGAGAAACGGAAACACCATATATTTT